Presented here are 8 T cell receptor beta chains from one specimen sequenced in a study of T cells in women clearing cervical HPV infection. TCRdb keeps only in-frame clones here, not all; method: immunoSEQ multiplex PCR. The table lists roughly 18,000 clones. Sample: blood buffy coat. Every receptor here comes from a woman between 18 and 69 years old with a cervical HPV16 infection that either progressed to CIN3+ or cleared (not recorded which).

The CDR3 reads CSATSGRDTGELFF. The CDR3 DNA, read in part, is TGCAGCGCGACTAGCGGGAGAGACACCGGGGAG. This sequence joins TRBV29-1 and TRBJ2-2; 12 nucleotides match TRBD2. The missing CDR3 end, 3 residues past where the read stops, is filled in from the germline J gene. V lost 7 bases, J lost 3 bases, and 3 bases stayed unmatched. The V gene's germline CDR1 is SQVTM and CDR2 ANQGSEA. This CDR3 region has 14 residues.

Points on this clone: The read ends 3 residues shy of where the CDR3 ends; the end is completed using the germline J gene. The chain recombines TRBV20-1 with TRBJ2-5; TRBD1 matches at 8 bases. There are 17 residues in the CDR3. J gave up 5 bases and V 5 bases, and 19 bases lay outside the gene matches. CDR1 is DFQATT, CDR2 SNEGSKA, per germline (reference sequence). CDR3 DNA, as far as it was read: TGCAGTGCTCTAGGACAGGGTAGTGGGAGAGGGTCTGAGACC. It yields the protein CSALGQGSGRGSET. The entire CDR3 protein reads CSALGQGSGRGSETQYF.

With respect to this clone: The sequence runs out 3 residues before the end of the CDR3; the remainder is reconstructed from the germline J gene. V is TRBV12-3 or TRBV12-4 and J is TRBJ1-3; the match to TRBD1 covers 7 bases. Losses at the gene ends were 5 bases for V and 7 bases for J; bases not matched to a gene: 8. This CDR3 has 14 residues. CDR3 region: CASSPGQPGNTIYF. The covered CDR3 bases are TGTGCCAGCAGTCCGGGACAGCCAGGGAACACC.

Regarding this clone: The CDR3 extends 3 residues past the end of the read, so its final part is completed from the germline J gene. The chain combines TRBV5-1 with TRBJ2-3; D remains ambiguous. CDR3 size: 15 residues. Trimming removed 0 bases from V and 0 bases from J, with 8 bases in between. Germline lookup yields CDR1 SGHRS and CDR2 YFSETQ. The sequenced CDR3 bases are TGCGCCAGCAGCTTGGGGCAGACTAGCACAGATACG. Translated: CASSLGQTSTDT. The whole CDR3 sequence is CASSLGQTSTDTQYF. Using reference TRBV5-1 and TRBJ2-3 for the parts outside the CDR3, the full variable domain is KAGVTQTPRYLIKTRGQQVTLSCSPISGHRSVSWYQQTPGQGLQFLFEYFSETQRNKGNFPGRFSGRQFSNSRSEMNVSTLELGDSALYLCASSLGQTSTDTQYFGPGTRLTVL.

The covered CDR3 bases are TGTGCCAGTAGCCAGTACTCAGGGAAGTCACCC. Amino acids: CASSQYSGKSP. The complete CDR3 reads CASSQYSGKSPLHF. The chain carries TRBV19 and TRBJ1-6, with a possible D match to TRBD1 (5 bases). The CDR3 extends 3 residues past the end of the read, so its final part is completed from the germline J gene. The CDR3 is 14 residues long. The germline V gene has CDR1 LNHDA and CDR2 SQIVND (reference sequence). V lost 6 bases and J lost 10, with 16 bases in between.

With respect to this clone: The CDR3 is cut off 3 residues early in the read; its end comes from the germline J gene. The rearrangement joins TRBV27 to TRBJ2-1; 10 bases agree with TRBD1. The germline V gene has CDR1 MNHEY and CDR2 SMNVEV (reference sequence). After removal of 6 bases from V and 8 bases from J, the junction contained 19 bases not matched to a gene. The CDR3 consists of 18 residues. Incomplete CDR3 DNA: TGTGCCAGCAGCTCCCGAATATTGGACAGGGGGGTATTGTATGAG. The encoded protein is CASSSRILDRGVLYE. The entire CDR3 protein reads CASSSRILDRGVLYEQFF.

Turning to this clone: The CDR3 end is not reached by the read, which stops 3 residues before it; the germline J gene fills it in. The chain recombines TRBV20-1 with TRBJ2-1; TRBD2 agrees at 12 bases. This CDR3 is 19 amino acids long. Losses at the gene ends were 0 bases for V and 3 bases for J; bases not matched to a gene: 12. CDR1 and CDR2 (germline): DFQATT, SNEGSKA (reference sequence). The part of the CDR3 DNA that was read is TGCAGTGCTAGAGAGACCGGGACTAGCGGGCAAAATTTCTACAATGAG. This sequence encodes CSARETGTSGQNFYNE. The CDR3 reads in full as CSARETGTSGQNFYNEQFF.

With regard to this clone: The junction departs from the called germline gene at one end, perhaps through a read error. This specimen includes other DNA sequences encoding the same CDR3. The CDR3 region is CSARVLIRGSGNTIYF. The part of the CDR3 DNA that was read is TGCAGTGCTAGAGTTCTCATCAGGGGTTCTGGAAACACT. The genes are TRBV20-1 and TRBJ1-3; perhaps TRBD1 as D (6 bases). The CDR3 extends 3 residues past the end of the read, so its final part is completed from the germline J gene. CDR1 is DFQATT, CDR2 SNEGSKA, per germline (reference sequence). The CDR3 consists of 16 residues.